The 28 T cell receptor beta chains given below trace back to one sample, sequenced in a study of radiotherapy plus CTLA-4 blockade in lung cancer. The table came from immunoSEQ multiplex PCR; TCRdb's copy has only in-frame clones and leaves some out. The sample has tens of thousands of clones, approximately 83% seen once. The sequenced sample was peripheral blood, obtained from a patient treated with radiotherapy plus ipilimumab. The receptors stem from a human donor with non-small cell lung cancer who had stable disease on radiotherapy plus ipilimumab.

The V gene is TRBV15, the J gene TRBJ2-4; D may be TRBD2 (7 bases). This CDR3 spans 14 amino acids. V lost 7 bases and J lost 6, with 16 bases in between. Germline assignment: CDR1 LNHNV and CDR2 YYDKDF (reference sequence). CDR3 DNA: TGTGCCACCACCATAGACCGGGGGGCAAACATTCAGTACTTC. It is translated as CATTIDRGANIQYF.

The V gene is TRBV6-1, the J gene TRBJ2-3, with a weak D call TRBD2 (6 bases). Trimming stripped 8 bases from V and 8 bases from J, with 11 bases between. CDR1 MNHNS and CDR2 SASEGT come from the germline V gene. The CDR3 totals 11 residues. The CDR3 DNA reads as TGTGCCAGCTACCTGGGGGGTACGCAGTATTTT. Translating gives CASYLGGTQYF.

The genes are TRBV19 and TRBJ2-7; 7 bases line up with TRBD1. The ends lost 7 bases at V and 0 bases at J; junction bases unmatched: 6. This CDR3 comprises 14 residues. Germline-derived CDR1 and CDR2 are LNHDA and SQIVND (reference sequence). The CDR3 spells CASNIQGPSYEQYF. CDR3 nucleotide sequence: TGTGCCAGTAACATACAGGGGCCCTCCTACGAGCAGTACTTC.

The chain recombines TRBV6-5 with TRBJ2-1, with TRBD2 matching 9 bases. CDR3 length: 14 amino acids. The germline V gene has CDR1 MNHEY and CDR2 SVGAGI. V was clipped by 2 bases and J by 7 bases; unmatched bases: 3. The CDR3 is CASSYRTSENEQFF. The CDR3 DNA sequence: TGTGCCAGCAGTTACAGGACTAGCGAGAATGAGCAGTTCTTC.

This chain uses TRBV27 with TRBJ1-5, with TRBD1 identical over 7 bases. Germline CDR1 is MNHEY and CDR2 is SMNVEV (reference sequence). The CDR3 loop spans 15 amino acids. J was trimmed by 3 bases and V by 6 bases; bases with no gene match: 8. CDR3 residues: CASSKQGLDNQPQHF. As DNA, the CDR3 is TGTGCCAGCAGCAAACAGGGGTTGGACAATCAGCCCCAGCATTTT.

This chain joins TRBV28 and TRBJ1-2; D perhaps matches TRBD1 (6 bases). Germline-derived CDR1 and CDR2 are MDHEN and SYDVKM. CDR3 length: 13 residues. Trimming pared 5 bases from V and 2 bases from J, leaving 9 bases between. The CDR3 coding sequence is TGTGCCAGCAGTCCGGGGACAAACTATGGCTACACCTTC. Translating it yields CASSPGTNYGYTF.

The chain couples TRBV29-1 to TRBJ2-7; a weak D match, TRBD2 (6 bases). CDR3 length: 12 amino acids. CDR1 and CDR2 from the germline V gene are SQVTM and ANQGSEA. Trimming stripped 4 bases from V and 4 bases from J, with 11 bases between. This CDR3 is CSVGPGTYEQYF. Here the CDR3 DNA reads TGCAGCGTTGGGCCAGGGACTTACGAGCAGTACTTC.

The chain combines TRBV6-5 with TRBJ2-1; D is uncertain. Per the germline V gene, CDR1 is MNHEY and CDR2 is SVGAGI. This CDR3 is 11 amino acids long. The V end was cut by 2 bases, the J end by 5 bases, with 1 base between. CDR3 sequence (DNA): TGTGCCAGCAGTTACCACAATGAGCAGTTCTTC. Protein sequence: CASSYHNEQFF.

This chain links TRBV18 with TRBJ1-2, with D maybe TRBD1 (5 bases). Germline CDR1 reads KGHSH; CDR2 reads LQKENI. With 3 bases removed from V and 4 bases from J, the gap between germline ends came to 9 bases. The CDR3 has 13 amino acids. CDR3 in amino acids: CASSPGGAYGYTF. Here the CDR3 DNA reads TGTGCCAGCTCACCTGGGGGTGCCTATGGCTACACCTTC.

V gene TRBV9 combines with J gene TRBJ1-1; possible D gene TRBD1, 5 bases. CDR3 size: 15 residues. Per the germline V gene, CDR1 is SGDLS and CDR2 is YYNGEE. V lost 4 bases to trimming and J lost 5 bases, with 18 bases between them. The CDR3 nucleotides are TGTGCCAGCAGCCTCCTTAGTGACAGCGGAACTGAAGCTTTCTTT. Translated, it gives CASSLLSDSGTEAFF.

The DNA for the CDR3 is TGTGCCAGCAGGAGACAAGTATTTCAGCCCCAGCATTTT. Protein product: CASRRQVFQPQHF. This chain joins TRBV28 and TRBJ1-5; no firm D call. Trimming pared 6 bases from V and 6 bases from J, leaving 12 bases between. The germline gives CDR1 MDHEN, CDR2 SYDVKM. The CDR3 runs 13 residues.

The chain recombines TRBV5-1 with TRBJ1-1, with D perhaps TRBD1 (6 bases). Germline V lookup: CDR1 SGHRS, CDR2 YFSETQ. V was trimmed by 3 bases and J by 0 bases, leaving 12 bases between them. There are 15 residues in the CDR3. DNA of the CDR3: TGCGCCAGCAGCTCGACCGGACAGATGAACACTGAAGCTTTCTTT. It yields the protein CASSSTGQMNTEAFF.

Points on this clone: In the same sample, other DNA sequences code for this CDR3. The chain carries TRBV27 and TRBJ2-1; 10 bases map to TRBD2. The V and J ends lost 10 bases and 1 base, in that order; junction bases with no gene match: 7. Per germline, CDR1 MNHEY and CDR2 SMNVEV (reference sequence). CDR3 size: 15 residues. The CDR3 protein is CAIARTSGSYNEQFF. The CDR3 DNA follows: TGTGCCATTGCGAGGACTAGCGGATCCTACAATGAGCAGTTCTTC.

This clone was found a few times. The V gene is TRBV7-9, the J gene TRBJ2-1; TRBD1 agrees at 10 bases. V shed 1 base, J shed 7 bases, and the junction held 4 bases outside the gene matches. The germline V gene has CDR1 SEHNR and CDR2 FQNEAQ (reference sequence). The CDR3 is 15 residues long. For the CDR3, the DNA is TGTGCCAGCAGCTTAGAGACAGGGGGCTGGAATGAGCAGTTCTTC. Amino acid sequence: CASSLETGGWNEQFF.

The V and J genes are TRBV7-9 and TRBJ2-7, with D possibly being TRBD1 or TRBD2 (5 bases each). Trimming pared 1 base from V and 2 bases from J, leaving 9 bases between. This CDR3 has 14 amino acids. Germline V CDR1 and CDR2: SEHNR, FQNEAQ (reference sequence). The CDR3 spells CASSLDGAPYEQYF. CDR3 DNA sequence: TGTGCCAGCAGCTTAGACGGGGCCCCCTACGAGCAGTACTTC. Drawing the rest from reference TRBV7-9 and TRBJ2-7, the complete variable domain is DTGVSQNPRHKITKRGQNVTFRCDPISEHNRLYWYRQTLGQGPEFLTYFQNEAQLEKSRLLSDRFSAERPKGSFSTLEIQRTEQGDSAMYLCASSLDGAPYEQYFGPGTRLTVT.

The chain uses TRBV7-6 and TRBJ2-7; TRBD1 or TRBD2 may be the D gene (6 bases each). Trimming removed 0 bases from V and 7 bases from J, with 13 bases in between. There are 14 residues in the CDR3. Germline V gene sequence: CDR1 SGHVS, CDR2 FNYEAQ. The CDR3 DNA reads as TGTGCCAGCAGCTTAGCTGGGGGGCAAGTGGAGCAGTACTTC. Amino acid sequence: CASSLAGGQVEQYF.

The chain recombines TRBV7-8 with TRBJ1-2; D remains unclear. Germline V gene lookup returns CDR1 SGHVS and CDR2 FQNEAQ. Trimming stripped 9 bases from V and 8 bases from J, with 19 bases between. The length of the CDR3 is 13 residues. The CDR3, as DNA: TGTGCCAGTACCTCCTGGCCCCTGGGGGGCTACACCTTC. Its protein product is CASTSWPLGGYTF.

J is TRBJ2-5 and V is TRBV5-6, with D tentatively TRBD1 or TRBD2 (6 bases each). V was clipped by 4 bases and J by 5 bases, with 15 bases between them. This CDR3 spans 14 amino acids. Per germline, CDR1 SGHDT and CDR2 YYEEEE. CDR3 loop: CASSTTGRGETQYF. CDR3 nucleotide sequence: TGTGCCAGCAGCACGACAGGTCGGGGGGAGACCCAGTACTTC.

This chain uses TRBV7-9 with TRBJ1-1; unclear D gene. This CDR3 region has 15 residues. Trimming cost V 5 bases and J 4 bases, with 17 bases left between them. CDR1 is SEHNR and CDR2 is FQNEAQ in the germline V gene (reference sequence). The DNA of the CDR3 is TGTGCCAGCAGCCCGGCGGGTAGAGTTACCACTGAAGCTTTCTTT. This translates into CASSPAGRVTTEAFF.

This clone was recorded once. The chain employs TRBV4-1 and TRBJ2-7; D is perhaps TRBD2 (6 bases). CDR1 MGHRA and CDR2 YSYEKL come from the germline V gene. V shed 4 bases and J shed 3 bases, with 13 bases lying between them. The CDR3 has 14 residues. The CDR3, as DNA: TGCGCCAGCAGCCCCGGAGGGGCCCTCTACGAGCAGTACTTC. Its protein product is CASSPGGALYEQYF.

The chain employs TRBV28 and TRBJ2-7, with 10 bases matching TRBD2. This CDR3 is built from 13 residues. The germline V gene has CDR1 MDHEN and CDR2 SYDVKM. V gave up 5 bases and J gave up 5 bases; unmatched junction bases: 3. Here the CDR3 reads CASSESGRDEQYF. CDR3 nucleotide sequence: TGTGCCAGCAGTGAGAGCGGGAGGGACGAGCAGTACTTC.

The rearrangement joins TRBV9 to TRBJ1-1, with 9 nucleotides matching TRBD1. Losses at the gene ends were 3 bases for V and 5 bases for J; bases not matched to a gene: 5. CDR3 size: 14 residues. Germline V gene data show CDR1 as SGDLS and CDR2 as YYNGEE. CDR3 nucleotide sequence: TGTGCCAGCAGCGCCCGACAGGGGGGAACTGAAGCTTTCTTT. This translates into CASSARQGGTEAFF.

V is TRBV7-9 and J is TRBJ2-3; 16 bases map to TRBD2. The CDR3 extends over 16 amino acids. Trimming at V came to 5 bases and at J to 5 bases, leaving 4 bases not matched to a gene. Germline CDR1 and CDR2: SEHNR and FQNEAQ (reference sequence). CDR3: CASSPGTSGREDTQYF. DNA for the CDR3: TGTGCCAGCAGCCCCGGGACTAGCGGGAGGGAAGATACGCAGTATTTT.

V and J are TRBV5-6 and TRBJ1-1; D unresolved. CDR1 SGHDT and CDR2 YYEEEE come from the germline V gene. Trimming removed 2 bases at V and 1 base at J, with 9 bases between. CDR3 size: 14 residues. For the CDR3, the DNA is TGTGCCAGCAGCTTCAGTCCTCCGAACACTGAAGCTTTCTTT. Protein: CASSFSPPNTEAFF.

The chain couples TRBV28 to TRBJ1-2; TRBD1 might be the D (5 bases). The CDR3 loop spans 14 amino acids. The ends were cut back, 6 bases at V and 7 bases at J, with 18 bases in the middle. Looked up from germline, CDR1 is MDHEN and CDR2 is SYDVKM. CDR3 protein: CASRPGQGGGGYTF. The CDR3 nucleotides read TGTGCCAGCAGACCTGGACAAGGCGGTGGTGGCTACACCTTC.

This chain uses TRBV7-9 with TRBJ1-3; D unclear. The CDR3 runs to 11 residues. Deletions cut 2 bases from V and 8 bases from J, with 4 bases between. The germline V gene has CDR1 SEHNR and CDR2 FQNEAQ (reference sequence). CDR3 nucleotide sequence: TGTGCCAGCAGCTTATCGGACACCATATATTTT. Its translation is CASSLSDTIYF.

As for this clone: The sample carries other DNA sequences with the same CDR3. The chain couples TRBV28 to TRBJ1-3; D call uncertain. The CDR3 covers 12 residues. The germline CDR1 and CDR2 sequences are MDHEN and SYDVKM. Trimming removed 3 bases from V and 4 bases from J, with 4 bases in between. The CDR3 loop reads CASSFRGNTIYF. As DNA, the CDR3 is TGTGCCAGCAGTTTCCGCGGAAACACCATATATTTT. Together with reference TRBV28 and TRBJ1-3, the CDR3 gives the full variable domain: DVKVTQSSRYLVKRTGEKVFLECVQDMDHENMFWYRQDPGLGLRLIYFSYDVKMKEKGDIPEGYSVSREKKERFSLILESASTNQTSMYLCASSFRGNTIYFGEGSWLTVV.

J is TRBJ2-3 and V is TRBV7-2, with 10 bases matching TRBD2. There are 15 residues in the CDR3. Germline V gives CDR1 SGHTA, CDR2 FQGNSA. The junction had 5 bases not matched to a gene; V was cut back by 5 bases and J by 3 bases. The CDR3 loop is CASSQAGGRTDTQYF. CDR3 DNA: TGTGCCAGCAGCCAAGCGGGAGGGCGTACAGATACGCAGTATTTT.